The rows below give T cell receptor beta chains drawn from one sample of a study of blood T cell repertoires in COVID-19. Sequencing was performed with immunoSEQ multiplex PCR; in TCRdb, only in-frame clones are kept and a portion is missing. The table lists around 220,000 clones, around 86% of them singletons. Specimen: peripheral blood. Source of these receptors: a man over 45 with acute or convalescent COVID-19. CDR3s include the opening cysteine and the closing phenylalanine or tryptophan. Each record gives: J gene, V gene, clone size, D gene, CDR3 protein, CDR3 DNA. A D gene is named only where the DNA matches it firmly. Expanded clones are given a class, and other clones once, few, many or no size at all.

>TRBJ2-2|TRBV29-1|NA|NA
CSVDQNTGELFF
TGCAGCGTTGACCAGAACACCGGGGAGCTGTTTTTT
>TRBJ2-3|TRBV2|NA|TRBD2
CASSSPGLAGGTDTQYF
TGTGCCAGCAGTTCCCCGGGACTAGCGGGGGGGACAGATACGCAGTATTTT
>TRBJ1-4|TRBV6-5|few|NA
CASSYGRLNEKLFF
TGTGCCAGCAGTTACGGTCGACTTAATGAAAAACTGTTTTTT
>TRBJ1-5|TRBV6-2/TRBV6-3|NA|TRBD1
CASSRRDSNQPQHF
TGTGCCAGCAGCCGCAGGGACAGTAATCAGCCCCAGCATTTT
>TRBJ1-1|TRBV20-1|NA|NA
CSAREAVEAFF
TGCAGTGCTAGAGAGGCCGTTGAAGCTTTCTTT
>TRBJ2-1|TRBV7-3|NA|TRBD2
CASSLRPTSGDEQFF
TGTGCCAGCAGCTTACGTCCGACTAGCGGGGATGAGCAGTTCTTC
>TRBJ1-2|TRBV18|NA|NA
CASSRTGSNYGYTF
TGTGCCAGCTCACGAACAGGGTCTAACTATGGCTACACCTTC
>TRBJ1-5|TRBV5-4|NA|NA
CASSLGGGISNQPQHF
TGTGCCAGCAGCTTGGGTGGCGGGATTAGCAATCAGCCCCAGCATTTT
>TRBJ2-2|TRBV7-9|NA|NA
CASSQDSGAGELFF
TGTGCCAGCAGCCAAGACTCAGGGGCCGGGGAGCTGTTTTTT
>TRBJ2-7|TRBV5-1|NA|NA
CASRPDTSYEQYF
TGCGCCAGCCGACCGGACACCTCCTACGAGCAGTACTTC
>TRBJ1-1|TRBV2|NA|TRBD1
CASSTRQGESTEAFF
TGTGCCAGCAGTACAAGACAGGGGGAGAGCACTGAAGCTTTCTTT
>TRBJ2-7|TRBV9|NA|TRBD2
CASSVADSGGAYEQYF
TGTGCCAGCAGCGTAGCAGATAGCGGGGGGGCCTACGAGCAGTACTTC
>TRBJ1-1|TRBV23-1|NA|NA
CASSQWLRGRNTEAFF
TGCGCCAGCAGTCAATGGCTAAGGGGAAGGAACACTGAAGCTTTCTTT
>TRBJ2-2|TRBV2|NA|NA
CASSELQRNTGELFF
TGTGCCAGCAGTGAACTACAGAGAAACACCGGGGAGCTGTTTTTT
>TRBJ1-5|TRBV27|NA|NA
CASSFFGPAGDSNQPQHF
TGTGCCAGCAGTTTTTTCGGGCCCGCGGGGGATAGCAATCAGCCCCAGCATTTT
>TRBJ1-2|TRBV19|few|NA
CASSTPTPGVAGYTF
TGTGCCAGTAGTACTCCAACGCCAGGGGTGGCCGGCTACACCTTC
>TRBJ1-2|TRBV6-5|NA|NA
CASTPGDYGYTF
TGTGCCAGCACCCCGGGAGACTATGGCTACACCTTC
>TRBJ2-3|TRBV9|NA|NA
CASSVRGLRGTDTQYF
TGTGCCAGCAGCGTCCGGGGTCTAAGGGGCACAGATACGCAGTATTTT
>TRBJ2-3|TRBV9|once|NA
CASSYTGSRWATDTQYF
TGTGCCAGCAGCTATACTGGGAGTAGGTGGGCCACAGATACGCAGTATTTT
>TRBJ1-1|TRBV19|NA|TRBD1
CASRRQGFTEAFF
TGTGCCAGTAGGCGACAGGGCTTCACTGAAGCTTTCTTT
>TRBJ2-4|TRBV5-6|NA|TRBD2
CASSLGTSVQYF
TGTGCCAGCAGCCTGGGGACTAGTGTTCAGTACTTC
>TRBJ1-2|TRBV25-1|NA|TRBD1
CASRTGARSFYGYTF
TGTGCCAGCCGCACAGGGGCCCGCTCCTTCTATGGCTACACCTTC
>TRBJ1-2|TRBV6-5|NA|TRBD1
CASSGTGGGYTF
TGTGCCAGCAGCGGGACAGGGGGTGGCTACACCTTC
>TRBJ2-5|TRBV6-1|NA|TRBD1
CASSKGQGSGQETQYF
TGTGCCAGCAGTAAAGGACAGGGCTCGGGGCAAGAGACCCAGTACTTC
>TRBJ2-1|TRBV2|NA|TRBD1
CASSERGTVYNEQFF
TGTGCCAGCAGTGAAAGGGGGACAGTTTACAATGAGCAGTTCTTC
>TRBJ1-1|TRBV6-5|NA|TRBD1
CASSYPGTGGVAFF
TGTGCCAGCAGTTATCCCGGGACAGGGGGCGTTGCTTTCTTT
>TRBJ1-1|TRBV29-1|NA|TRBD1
CSVVNLGQGEAFF
TGCAGCGTTGTCAACCTCGGACAGGGCGAAGCTTTCTTT
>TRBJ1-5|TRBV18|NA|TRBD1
CASSPPGQYSNQPQHF
TGTGCCAGCTCACCCCCGGGACAGTATAGCAATCAGCCCCAGCATTTT
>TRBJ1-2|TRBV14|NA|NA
CASSQETGSPYGYTF
TGTGCCAGCAGCCAAGAGACCGGGTCTCCCTATGGCTACACCTTC
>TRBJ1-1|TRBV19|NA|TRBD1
CASATQGGTEAFF
TGTGCCAGCGCGACACAGGGGGGGACTGAAGCTTTCTTT
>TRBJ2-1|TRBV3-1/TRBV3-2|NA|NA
CASSPTGLEQFF
TGTGCCAGCAGCCCGACGGGTTTGGAGCAGTTCTTC
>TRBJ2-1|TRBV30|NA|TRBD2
CAWRPGGSYNEQFF
TGTGCCTGGCGGCCGGGGGGTTCCTACAATGAGCAGTTCTTC
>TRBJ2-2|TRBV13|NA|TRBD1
CASSLYHETGSTGELFF
TGTGCCAGCAGCCTATACCACGAGACAGGGAGCACCGGGGAGCTGTTTTTT
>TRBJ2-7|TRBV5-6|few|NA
CASSRTYEQYF
TGTGCCAGCAGCCGTACATACGAGCAGTACTTC
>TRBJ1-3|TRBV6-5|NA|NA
CASNTGSSGNTIYF
TGTGCCAGCAATACAGGGAGCTCTGGAAACACCATATATTTT
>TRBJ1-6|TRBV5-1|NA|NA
CASSFEGDSPLHF
TGCGCCAGCAGCTTCGAGGGTGATTCACCCCTCCACTTT
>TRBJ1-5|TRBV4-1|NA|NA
CASSQDRTTDIGQPQHF
TGCGCCAGCAGCCAAGATCGAACAACGGACATCGGTCAGCCCCAGCATTTT
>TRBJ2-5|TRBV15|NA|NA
CATSRGAPESETQYF
TGTGCCACCAGCAGAGGTGCTCCTGAGTCGGAGACCCAGTACTTC
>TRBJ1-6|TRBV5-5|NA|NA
CASSLYQGVSPLHF
TGTGCCAGCAGCTTGTACCAGGGTGTTTCACCCCTCCACTTT
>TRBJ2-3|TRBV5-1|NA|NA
CASSYYGTATDTQYF
TGCGCCAGCAGCTACTACGGGACTGCGACAGATACGCAGTATTTT
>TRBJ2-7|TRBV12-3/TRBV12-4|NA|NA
CASSLAGSYEQYF
TGTGCCAGCAGTTTGGCAGGGTCCTACGAGCAGTACTTC
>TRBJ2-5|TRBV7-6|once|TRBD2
CASSGSGGAWETQYF
TGTGCCAGCAGCGGTAGCGGGGGGGCTTGGGAGACCCAGTACTTC
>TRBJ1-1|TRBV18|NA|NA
CASSRESNTEAFF
TGTGCCAGCTCACGGGAGAGCAACACTGAAGCTTTCTTT
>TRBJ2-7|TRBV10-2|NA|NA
CASSARVGQYF
TGCGCCAGCAGTGCCAGGGTGGGGCAGTACTTC
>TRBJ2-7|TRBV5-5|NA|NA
CASSPQGLGYEQYF
TGTGCCAGCAGCCCCCAGGGTCTGGGCTACGAGCAGTACTTC
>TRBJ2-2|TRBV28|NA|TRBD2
CASLSTSVPGELFF
TGTGCCAGCCTCTCTACTAGCGTCCCCGGGGAGCTGTTTTTT
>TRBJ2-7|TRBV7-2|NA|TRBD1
CATSAGTGVYEQYF
TGTGCCACCTCGGCCGGGACAGGGGTCTACGAGCAGTACTTC
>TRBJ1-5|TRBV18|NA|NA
CASSPGAGNNQPQHF
TGTGCCAGCTCACCGGGGGCAGGTAACAATCAGCCCCAGCATTTT
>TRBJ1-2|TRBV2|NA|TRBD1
CASARDRLLYGYTF
TGTGCCAGCGCCAGGGACAGGCTTCTTTATGGCTACACCTTC
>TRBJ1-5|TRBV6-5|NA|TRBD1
CASAETGWNQPQHF
TGTGCCAGCGCTGAGACAGGGTGGAATCAGCCCCAGCATTTT
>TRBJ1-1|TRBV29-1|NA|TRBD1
CSVRTGMNTEAFF
TGCAGCGTGAGGACAGGCATGAACACTGAAGCTTTCTTT